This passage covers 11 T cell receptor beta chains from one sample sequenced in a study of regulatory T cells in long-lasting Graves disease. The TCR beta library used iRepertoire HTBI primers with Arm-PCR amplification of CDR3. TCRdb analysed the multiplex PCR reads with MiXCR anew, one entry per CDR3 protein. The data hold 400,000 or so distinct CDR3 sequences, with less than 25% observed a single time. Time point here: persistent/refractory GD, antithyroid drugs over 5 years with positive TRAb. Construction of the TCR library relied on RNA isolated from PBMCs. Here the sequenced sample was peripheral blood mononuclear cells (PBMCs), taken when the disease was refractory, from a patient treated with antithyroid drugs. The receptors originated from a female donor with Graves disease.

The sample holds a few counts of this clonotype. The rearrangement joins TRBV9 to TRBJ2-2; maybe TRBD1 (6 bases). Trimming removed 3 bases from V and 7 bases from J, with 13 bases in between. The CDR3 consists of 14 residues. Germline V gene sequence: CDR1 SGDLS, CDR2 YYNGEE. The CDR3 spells CASSANRDGGELFF. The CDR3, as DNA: TGTGCCAGCAGCGCCAACAGGGATGGCGGGGAGCTGTTTTTT.

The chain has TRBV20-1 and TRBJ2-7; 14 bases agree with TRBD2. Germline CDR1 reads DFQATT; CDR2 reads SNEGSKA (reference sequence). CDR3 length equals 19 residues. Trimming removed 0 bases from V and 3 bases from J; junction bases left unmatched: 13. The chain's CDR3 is CSARDIRTSGRRLGYEQYF. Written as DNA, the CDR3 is TGCAGTGCTAGAGATATCCGGACTAGCGGGAGGCGGCTCGGCTACGAGCAGTACTTC.

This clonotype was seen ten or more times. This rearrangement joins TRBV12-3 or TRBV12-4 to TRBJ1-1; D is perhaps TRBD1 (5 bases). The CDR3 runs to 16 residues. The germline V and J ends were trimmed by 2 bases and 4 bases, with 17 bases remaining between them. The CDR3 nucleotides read TGTGCCAGCAGTTTACTGACGCCGGGACCTCCCACTGAAGCTTTCTTT. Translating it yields CASSLLTPGPPTEAFF.

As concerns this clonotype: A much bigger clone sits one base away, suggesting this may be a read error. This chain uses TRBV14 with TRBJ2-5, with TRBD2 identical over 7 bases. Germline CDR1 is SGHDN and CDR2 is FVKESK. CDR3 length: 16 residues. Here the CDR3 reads CTSSQARDGRKETQYF. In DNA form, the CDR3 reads TGTACCAGCAGCCAAGCCCGGGACGGGAGGAAAGAGACCCAGTACTTC.

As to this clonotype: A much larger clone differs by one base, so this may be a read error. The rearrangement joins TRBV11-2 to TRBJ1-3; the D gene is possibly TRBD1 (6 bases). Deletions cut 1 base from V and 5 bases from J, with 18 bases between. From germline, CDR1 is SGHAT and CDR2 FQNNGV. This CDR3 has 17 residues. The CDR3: CASSLGEQGPARNTIYF. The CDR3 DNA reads TGTGCCAGCAGCTTAGGGGAACAGGGTCCAGCCAGAAACACCATATATTTT.

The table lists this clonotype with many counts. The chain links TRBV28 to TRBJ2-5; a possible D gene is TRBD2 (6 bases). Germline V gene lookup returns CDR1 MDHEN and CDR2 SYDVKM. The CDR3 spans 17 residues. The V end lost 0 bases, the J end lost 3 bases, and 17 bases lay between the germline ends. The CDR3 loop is CASSLWSSGRQKETQYF. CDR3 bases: TGTGCCAGCAGTTTATGGAGTAGCGGACGTCAAAAAGAGACCCAGTACTTC.

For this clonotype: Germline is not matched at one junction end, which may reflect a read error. The CDR3 loop reads CAGSSPDRGSEKLFF. The CDR3 DNA is TGTGCCGGCAGTTCACCTGACAGGGGGAGCGAAAAACTGTTTTTT. The J gene is TRBJ1-4, the V gene TRBV27, with 9 bases that match TRBD1. Per germline, CDR1 MNHEY and CDR2 SMNVEV (reference sequence). CDR3 length equals 15 residues.

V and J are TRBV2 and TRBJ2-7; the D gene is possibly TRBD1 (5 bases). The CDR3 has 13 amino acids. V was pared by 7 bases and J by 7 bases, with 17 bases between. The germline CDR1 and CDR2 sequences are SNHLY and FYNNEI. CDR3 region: CASKNWGLEEQYF. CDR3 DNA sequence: TGTGCCAGCAAGAATTGGGGCCTGGAGGAGCAGTACTTC.

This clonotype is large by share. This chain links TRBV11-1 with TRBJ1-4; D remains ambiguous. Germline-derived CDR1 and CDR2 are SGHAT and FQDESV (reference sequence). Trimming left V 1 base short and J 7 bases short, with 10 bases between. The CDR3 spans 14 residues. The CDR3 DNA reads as TGTGCCAGCAGCTTAGGGAACTCTGGTGAAAAACTGTTTTTT. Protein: CASSLGNSGEKLFF.

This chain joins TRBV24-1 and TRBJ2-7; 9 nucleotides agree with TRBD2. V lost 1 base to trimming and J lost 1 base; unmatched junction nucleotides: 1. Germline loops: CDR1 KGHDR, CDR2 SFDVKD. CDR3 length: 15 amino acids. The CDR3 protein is CATSDFTSGSYEQYF. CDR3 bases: TGTGCCACCAGTGATTTCACTAGCGGGTCCTACGAGCAGTACTTC.

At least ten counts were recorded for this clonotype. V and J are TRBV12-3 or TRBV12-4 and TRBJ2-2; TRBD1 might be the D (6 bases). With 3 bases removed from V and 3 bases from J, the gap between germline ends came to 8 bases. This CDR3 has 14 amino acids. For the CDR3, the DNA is TGTGCCAGCAGTTTGCAGGGGTACACCGGGGAGCTGTTTTTT. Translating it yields CASSLQGYTGELFF.